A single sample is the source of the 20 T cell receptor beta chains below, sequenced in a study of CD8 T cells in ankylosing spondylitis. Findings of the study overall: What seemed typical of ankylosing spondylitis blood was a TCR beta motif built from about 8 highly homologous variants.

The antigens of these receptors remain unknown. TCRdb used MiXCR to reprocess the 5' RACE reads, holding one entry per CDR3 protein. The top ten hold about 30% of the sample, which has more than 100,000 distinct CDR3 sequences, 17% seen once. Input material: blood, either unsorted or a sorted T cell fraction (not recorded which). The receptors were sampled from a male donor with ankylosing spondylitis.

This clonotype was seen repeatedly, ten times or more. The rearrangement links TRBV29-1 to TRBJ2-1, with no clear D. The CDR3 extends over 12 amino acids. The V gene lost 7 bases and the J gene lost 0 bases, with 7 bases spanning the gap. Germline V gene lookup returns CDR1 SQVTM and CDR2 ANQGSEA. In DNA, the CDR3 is TGCAGCGGAACAAGCTCCTACAATGAGCAGTTCTTC. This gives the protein CSGTSSYNEQFF.

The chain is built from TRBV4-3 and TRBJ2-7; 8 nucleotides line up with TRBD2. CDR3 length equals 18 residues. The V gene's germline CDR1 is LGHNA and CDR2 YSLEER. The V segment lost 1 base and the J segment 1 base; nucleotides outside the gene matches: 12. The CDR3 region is CASSQGGQGAGGSYEQYF. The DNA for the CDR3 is TGCGCCAGCAGCCAAGGAGGGCAGGGCGCGGGGGGATCCTACGAGCAGTACTTC.

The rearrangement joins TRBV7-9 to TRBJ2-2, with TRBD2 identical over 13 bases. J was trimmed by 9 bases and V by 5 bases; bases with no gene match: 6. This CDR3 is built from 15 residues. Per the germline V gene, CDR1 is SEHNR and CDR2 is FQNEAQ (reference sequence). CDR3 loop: CASSTTSGRARELFF. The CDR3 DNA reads TGTGCCAGCAGCACAACTAGCGGGAGGGCCCGGGAGCTGTTTTTT.

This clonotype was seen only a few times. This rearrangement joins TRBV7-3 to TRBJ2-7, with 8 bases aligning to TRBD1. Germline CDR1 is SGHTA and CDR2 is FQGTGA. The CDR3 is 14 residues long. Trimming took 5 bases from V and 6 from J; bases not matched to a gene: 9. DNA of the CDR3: TGTGCCAGCAGCCTCGGAACAGGGGGTCTCGAGCAGTACTTC. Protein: CASSLGTGGLEQYF.

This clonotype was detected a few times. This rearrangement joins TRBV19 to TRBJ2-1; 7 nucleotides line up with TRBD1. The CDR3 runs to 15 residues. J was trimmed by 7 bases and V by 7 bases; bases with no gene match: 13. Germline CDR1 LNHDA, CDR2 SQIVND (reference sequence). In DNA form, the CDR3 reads TGTGCCAGTATTTGGCAAGGGGGCACGGTGAATGAGCAGTTCTTC. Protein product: CASIWQGGTVNEQFF.

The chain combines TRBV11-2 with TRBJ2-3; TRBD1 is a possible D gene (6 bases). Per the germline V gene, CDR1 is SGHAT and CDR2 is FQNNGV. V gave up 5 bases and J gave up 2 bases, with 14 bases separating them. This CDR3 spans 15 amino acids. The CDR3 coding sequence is TGTGCCAGCAGCCCAGGGGCCGGGGACACAGATACGCAGTATTTT. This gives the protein CASSPGAGDTDTQYF.

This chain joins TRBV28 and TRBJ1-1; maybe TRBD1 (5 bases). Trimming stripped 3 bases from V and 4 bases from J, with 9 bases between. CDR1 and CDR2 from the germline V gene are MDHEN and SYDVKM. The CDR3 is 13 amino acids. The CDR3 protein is CASSFWGITEAFF. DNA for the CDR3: TGTGCCAGCAGTTTTTGGGGGATCACTGAAGCTTTCTTT.

CDR3 sequence: CASSEALDGSTDTQYF. CDR3 in DNA: TGTGCCAGCAGTGAAGCGCTTGACGGGAGCACAGATACGCAGTATTTT. The rearrangement links TRBV2 to TRBJ2-3, with no clear D. The V end lost 0 bases, the J end lost 0 bases, and 10 bases lay between the germline ends. Looked up from germline, CDR1 is SNHLY and CDR2 is FYNNEI. The CDR3 runs 16 residues.

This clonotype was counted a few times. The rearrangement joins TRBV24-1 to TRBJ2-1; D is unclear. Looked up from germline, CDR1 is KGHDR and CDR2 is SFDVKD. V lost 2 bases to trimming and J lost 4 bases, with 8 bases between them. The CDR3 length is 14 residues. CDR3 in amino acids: CATSDSGLYNEQFF. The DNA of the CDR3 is TGTGCCACCAGTGATTCCGGCCTTTACAATGAGCAGTTCTTC.

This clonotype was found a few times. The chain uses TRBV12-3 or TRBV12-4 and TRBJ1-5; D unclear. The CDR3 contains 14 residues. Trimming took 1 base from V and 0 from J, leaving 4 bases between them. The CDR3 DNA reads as TGTGCCAGCAGTTTAGGGTTTAGCAATCAGCCCCAGCATTTT. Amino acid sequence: CASSLGFSNQPQHF.

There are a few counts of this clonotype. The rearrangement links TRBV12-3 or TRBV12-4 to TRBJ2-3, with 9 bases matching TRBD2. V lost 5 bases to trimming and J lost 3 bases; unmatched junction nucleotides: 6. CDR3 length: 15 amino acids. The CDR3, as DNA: TGTGCCAGCAGTAATAGCGGGAGAGGAACAGATACGCAGTATTTT. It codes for CASSNSGRGTDTQYF.

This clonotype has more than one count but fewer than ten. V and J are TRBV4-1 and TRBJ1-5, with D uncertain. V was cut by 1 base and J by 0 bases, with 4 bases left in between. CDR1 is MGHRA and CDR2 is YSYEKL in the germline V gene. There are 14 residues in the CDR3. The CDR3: CASSQVHSNQPQHF. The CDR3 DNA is TGCGCCAGCAGCCAAGTGCATAGCAATCAGCCCCAGCATTTT.

This CDR3 reads CASSQGRATGELFF. For the CDR3, the DNA is TGTGCCAGCAGTCAGGGCAGGGCGACCGGGGAGCTGTTTTTT. The chain uses TRBV12-3 or TRBV12-4 and TRBJ2-2; maybe TRBD1 (5 bases). V lost 5 bases and J lost 5, with 12 bases in between. The CDR3 covers 14 residues.

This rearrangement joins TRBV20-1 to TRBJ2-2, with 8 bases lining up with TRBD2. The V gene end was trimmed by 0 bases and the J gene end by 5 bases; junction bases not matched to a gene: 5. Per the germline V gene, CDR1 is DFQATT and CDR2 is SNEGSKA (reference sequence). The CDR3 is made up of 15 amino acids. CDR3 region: CSARDIAGRTGELFF. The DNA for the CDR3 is TGCAGTGCTAGAGATATAGCGGGACGGACCGGGGAGCTGTTTTTT.

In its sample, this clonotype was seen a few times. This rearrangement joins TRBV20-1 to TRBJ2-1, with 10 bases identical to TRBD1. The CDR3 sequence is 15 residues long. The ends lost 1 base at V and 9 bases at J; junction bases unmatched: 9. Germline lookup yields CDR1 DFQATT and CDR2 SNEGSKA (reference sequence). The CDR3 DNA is TGCAGTGCTAGAGCCCCGGGACAGGGGTGGGTTGAGCAGTTCTTC. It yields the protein CSARAPGQGWVEQFF.

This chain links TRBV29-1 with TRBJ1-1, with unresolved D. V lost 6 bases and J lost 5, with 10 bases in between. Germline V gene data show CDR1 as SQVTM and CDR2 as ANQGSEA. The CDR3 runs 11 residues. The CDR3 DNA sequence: TGCAGCGTCGGGTTTGGGACTGAAGCTTTCTTT. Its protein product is CSVGFGTEAFF. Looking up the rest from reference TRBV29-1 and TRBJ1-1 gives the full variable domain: SAVISQKPSRDICQRGTSLTIQCQVDSQVTMMFWYRQQPGQSLTLIATANQGSEATYESGFVIDKFPISRPNLTFSTLTVSNMSPEDSSIYLCSVGFGTEAFFGQGTRLTVV.

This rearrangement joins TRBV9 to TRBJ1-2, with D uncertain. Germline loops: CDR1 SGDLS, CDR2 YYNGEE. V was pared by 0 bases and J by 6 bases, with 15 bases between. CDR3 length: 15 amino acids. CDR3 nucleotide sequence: TGTGCCAGCAGCGTAGATCAGATGCCTGGGGATGGCTACACCTTC. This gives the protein CASSVDQMPGDGYTF.

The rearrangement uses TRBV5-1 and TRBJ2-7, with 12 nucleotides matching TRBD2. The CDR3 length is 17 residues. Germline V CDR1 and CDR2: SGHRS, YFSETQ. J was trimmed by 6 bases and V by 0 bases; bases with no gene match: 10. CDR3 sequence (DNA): TGCGCCAGCAGCTTGGCCCCTGAGGGACTAGCGGGTCTCGAGCAGTACTTC. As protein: CASSLAPEGLAGLEQYF. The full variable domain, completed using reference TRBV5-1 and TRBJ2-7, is KAGVTQTPRYLIKTRGQQVTLSCSPISGHRSVSWYQQTPGQGLQFLFEYFSETQRNKGNFPGRFSGRQFSNSRSEMNVSTLELGDSALYLCASSLAPEGLAGLEQYFGPGTRLTVT.

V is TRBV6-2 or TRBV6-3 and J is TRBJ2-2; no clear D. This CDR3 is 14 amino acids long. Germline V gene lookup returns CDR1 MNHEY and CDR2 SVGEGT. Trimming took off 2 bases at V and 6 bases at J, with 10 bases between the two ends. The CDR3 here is CASSYGPAAGELFF. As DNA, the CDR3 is TGTGCCAGCAGTTACGGTCCGGCCGCCGGGGAGCTGTTTTTT.

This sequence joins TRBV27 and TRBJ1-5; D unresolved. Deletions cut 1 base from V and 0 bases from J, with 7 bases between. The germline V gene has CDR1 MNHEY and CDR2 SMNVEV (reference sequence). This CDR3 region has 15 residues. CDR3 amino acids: CASSLFSNSNQPQHF. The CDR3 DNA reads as TGTGCCAGCAGTTTATTCAGCAATAGCAATCAGCCCCAGCATTTT.